Sequencing of this T cell receptor (beta chain) was carried out in a study of shared clonotypes between healthy human individuals. Trimming cost V 7 bases and J 3 bases; bases outside gene matches: 8. The V gene's germline CDR1 is MNHNS and CDR2 SASEGT. CDR3 size: 14 residues. Using immunoSEQ multiplex PCR, the repertoire was profiled, and TCRdb retains in-frame clones only, with some absent. The sample includes around 690,000 clones, 80% to 95% of them seen just once. The receptor was isolated from a young man in good health. Some clones in this sample may be carry-over from other donors' samples. The chain uses TRBV6-1 and TRBJ2-7, with 8 bases fitting TRBD1. Input material: memory CD8+ T cells from PBMCs. The subset denotes: CD45RO+ cells pooled with CCR7-negative TemRA cells. CDR3 sequence: CASTLPGGSYEQYF. The DNA of the CDR3 is TGTGCCAGCACCCTCCCAGGGGGCAGCTACGAGCAGTACTTC.